The clone carrying this T cell receptor beta chain was counted a few times. This CDR3 region has 16 residues. Trimming removed 4 bases at V and 10 bases at J, with 25 bases between. The germline V gene has CDR1 SGHAT and CDR2 FQDESV (reference sequence). The data originate from a study of T-cell reconstitution after alpha-beta-depleted transplantation in children. This sample's TCRbeta library carried unique molecular identifier barcodes. TCRdb re-analysed the PCR reads in MiXCR, keeping a single row per CDR3 protein. The table shows about 120,000 distinct CDR3 sequences, with 23% occurring only once.

The material sequenced was PBMCs, mostly from graft donor cells, taken 180 days after TCRalphabeta/CD19-depleted stem cell transplant. The TCR comes from a male patient aged 2 to 10 who had a stem cell transplant for chronic granulomatous disease, so the T cells may come from the graft donor. J is TRBJ1-1 and V is TRBV11-1; maybe TRBD1 (6 bases). The DNA for the CDR3 is TGTGCCAGCAGCTCCCAGGGGATTTCGGCAGGCGAGGGAGCTTTCTTT. This codes for CASSSQGISAGEGAFF.